The 11 T cell receptor beta chains presented below share a single source sample, sequenced in a study of shared clonotypes between healthy human individuals. Clones were sequenced by immunoSEQ multiplex PCR, and TCRdb holds only the in-frame ones, with some missing. This sample has about 750,000 clones, with almost 95% found just once. Naive CD8 cells lacked CD45RO, underwent positive selection for CCR7 and left out terminally differentiated effector memory CD45RA+ cells. The sequenced sample was naive CD8+ T cells sorted from blood. The receptors were gathered from a man aged 30 to 39 in good health.

The table lists this clone with a count of one. The CDR3 region is CASNRGRHELSSYNEQFF. Here the CDR3 DNA reads TGTGCCAGCAATCGCGGGAGGCATGAATTGAGCTCCTACAATGAGCAGTTCTTC. The chain joins TRBV9 to TRBJ2-1, with 8 nucleotides matching TRBD2. Germline V gene data show CDR1 as SGDLS and CDR2 as YYNGEE. V was pared by 6 bases and J by 0 bases, with 14 bases of the junction left unmatched. This CDR3 region has 18 residues.

V is TRBV6-5 and J is TRBJ2-1; TRBD2 matches at 8 bases. With 5 bases clipped from V and 4 bases from J, the junction kept 7 bases outside the gene matches. The CDR3 consists of 15 residues. Germline CDR1 is MNHEY and CDR2 is SVGAGI. The CDR3: CASSLPGGWYNEQFF. CDR3 DNA: TGTGCCAGCAGTCTGCCGGGAGGGTGGTACAATGAGCAGTTCTTC.

This chain connects TRBV5-1 to TRBJ1-5, with D perhaps TRBD1 (5 bases). Trimming removed 4 bases from V and 2 bases from J, with 13 bases in between. The CDR3 runs 15 residues. Germline V gene lookup returns CDR1 SGHRS and CDR2 YFSETQ. The CDR3 region is CASSPGLGGNQPQHF. The CDR3 DNA follows: TGCGCCAGCAGCCCGGGTCTGGGGGGCAATCAGCCCCAGCATTTT.

This clone came up a few times. This chain links TRBV29-1 with TRBJ2-3; 9 nucleotides line up with TRBD2. The CDR3 runs 13 residues. Germline CDR1 SQVTM, CDR2 ANQGSEA. J lost 7 bases, V lost 2 bases, and 4 bases had no gene match. CDR3 residues: CSVERREGNTQYF. CDR3 sequence (DNA): TGCAGCGTTGAAAGGCGGGAGGGGAATACGCAGTATTTT.

The chain joins TRBV15 to TRBJ2-6, with 10 bases matching TRBD1. CDR3 length: 20 amino acids. Germline CDR1 reads LNHNV; CDR2 reads YYDKDF (reference sequence). Trimming at V came to 4 bases and at J to 0 bases, leaving 12 bases not matched to a gene. CDR3: CATSTSSTGGTYSGANVLTF. CDR3 bases: TGTGCCACCAGCACTTCATCGACAGGGGGCACTTACTCTGGGGCCAACGTCCTGACTTTC.

The chain recombines TRBV7-8 with TRBJ2-7, with 10 bases matching TRBD2. Germline V CDR1 and CDR2: SGHVS, FQNEAQ. The CDR3 runs to 16 residues. V was clipped by 1 base and J by 3 bases; unmatched bases: 6. CDR3 protein: CASSLGVGLAVYEQYF. The DNA for the CDR3 is TGTGCCAGCAGCTTAGGTGTAGGACTAGCGGTCTACGAGCAGTACTTC.

The chain is built from TRBV15 and TRBJ2-3, with 10 nucleotides matching TRBD2. CDR1 is LNHNV and CDR2 is YYDKDF in the germline V gene (reference sequence). V was pared by 5 bases and J by 0 bases, with 5 bases of the junction left unmatched. The CDR3 loop spans 16 amino acids. CDR3 sequence: CATSWTSGVSTDTQYF. The DNA of the CDR3 is TGTGCCACCAGCTGGACTAGCGGTGTAAGCACAGATACGCAGTATTTT.

As regards this clone: Other DNA sequences in this sample translate to the same CDR3. The chain uses TRBV29-1 and TRBJ2-7; TRBD2 agrees at 7 bases. The CDR3 has 14 residues. Germline V gives CDR1 SQVTM, CDR2 ANQGSEA. J lost 4 bases, V lost 0 bases, and 6 bases had no gene match. The CDR3 protein is CSVEDRGESYEQYF. CDR3 coding DNA: TGCAGCGTTGAAGATCGGGGGGAATCATACGAGCAGTACTTC.

This clone was recorded once. This rearrangement joins TRBV27 to TRBJ2-5, with 12 bases that match TRBD2. With V trimmed by 6 bases and J by 3 bases, 2 bases remained unmatched. Germline assignment: CDR1 MNHEY and CDR2 SMNVEV (reference sequence). The CDR3 length is 14 residues. The CDR3 region has the DNA TGTGCCAGCAGCTGGACTAGCGGGAAAGAGACCCAGTACTTC. Amino acid sequence: CASSWTSGKETQYF.

The J gene is TRBJ2-3, the V gene TRBV5-1; TRBD2 might be the D (5 bases). CDR3 length: 14 amino acids. Germline V lookup: CDR1 SGHRS, CDR2 YFSETQ. The V gene lost 6 bases and the J gene lost 0 bases, with 11 bases spanning the gap. DNA for the CDR3: TGCGCCAGCAAACCTCGGACTAGCACAGATACGCAGTATTTT. Its translation: CASKPRTSTDTQYF.

The chain couples TRBV27 to TRBJ2-1; a possible D gene is TRBD1 (6 bases). The V gene lost 1 base and the J gene lost 5 bases, with 6 bases spanning the gap. Germline V gene sequence: CDR1 MNHEY, CDR2 SMNVEV (reference sequence). The CDR3 is 13 amino acids. This CDR3 reads CASSLWTDNEQFF. As DNA, the CDR3 is TGTGCCAGCAGTTTATGGACAGACAATGAGCAGTTCTTC.